This T cell receptor beta chain was captured in a study of beta chain features in type 1 diabetes. Study results and caveats: Moderate but significant shortening of TCRB CDR3s was recorded in all four CD4+ subsets from Type 1 diabetes patients.

To note about this clone: Its antigen is not known.

V lost 0 bases to trimming and J lost 2 bases, with 8 bases between them. CDR1 is SGHTA, CDR2 FQGNSA, per germline. The CDR3 is 15 amino acids. Reverse transcribing all isolated RNA meant expressed TCRB transcripts were sequenced. Produced via immunoSEQ multiplex PCR; TCRdb's table is partial and in-frame only. The sample has about 260,000 clones, roughly 22% seen once. This rearrangement joins TRBV7-2 to TRBJ1-3; D ambiguous. Sequenced sample: naive CD4+ T cells from blood. The receptor was isolated from a woman aged 40 to 50 with type 1 diabetes. The CDR3 DNA sequence: TGTGCCAGCAGCTTAGCGTCGGGGACTGGAAACACCATATATTTT. Amino acid sequence: CASSLASGTGNTIYF.